This T cell receptor (beta chain) was observed in a study of T-cell reconstitution after alpha-beta-depleted transplantation in children. This sample's TCRbeta library carried unique molecular identifier barcodes. One entry per CDR3 protein results from TCRdb running MiXCR on the PCR reads. The data show some 500,000 distinct CDR3 sequences, about 33% seen once. CDR1 SQVTM and CDR2 ANQGSEA come from the germline V gene. There are 14 residues in the CDR3. V was trimmed by 3 bases and J by 1 base, leaving 10 bases between them. This clonotype was sampled from a human donor who donated a stem cell graft to a child with aplastic anemia. The J gene is TRBJ2-1, the V gene TRBV29-1, with D possibly called TRBD1 or TRBD2 (6 bases each). This material consisted of PBMCs from the stem cell graft donor, taken from the stem cell graft. The CDR3 protein is CSVEGAGSYNEQFF. CDR3 in DNA: TGCAGCGTTGAGGGGGCGGGATCCTACAATGAGCAGTTCTTC.